The clone carrying this T cell receptor (beta chain) was seen many times. These data come from a study of identical twins. Germline-derived CDR1 and CDR2 are MNHNS and SASEGT. The CDR3 spans 13 residues. V was pared by 6 bases and J by 5 bases, with 13 bases between. In TCRdb, the 5' RACE reads were re-called with MiXCR into one record per CDR3 protein. The data show approximately 630,000 distinct CDR3 sequences, 7.1% seen once. This same sample was also part of a study on yellow fever vaccine responses in identical twins.

The material sequenced was PBMCs. The chain has TRBV6-1 and TRBJ1-2; the D gene is possibly TRBD1 (5 bases). This TCR was recovered from a woman under 30 in good health. CDR3 residues: CASRADKGYGYTF. The CDR3 DNA reads as TGTGCCAGCAGAGCCGACAAGGGGTATGGCTACACCTTC.